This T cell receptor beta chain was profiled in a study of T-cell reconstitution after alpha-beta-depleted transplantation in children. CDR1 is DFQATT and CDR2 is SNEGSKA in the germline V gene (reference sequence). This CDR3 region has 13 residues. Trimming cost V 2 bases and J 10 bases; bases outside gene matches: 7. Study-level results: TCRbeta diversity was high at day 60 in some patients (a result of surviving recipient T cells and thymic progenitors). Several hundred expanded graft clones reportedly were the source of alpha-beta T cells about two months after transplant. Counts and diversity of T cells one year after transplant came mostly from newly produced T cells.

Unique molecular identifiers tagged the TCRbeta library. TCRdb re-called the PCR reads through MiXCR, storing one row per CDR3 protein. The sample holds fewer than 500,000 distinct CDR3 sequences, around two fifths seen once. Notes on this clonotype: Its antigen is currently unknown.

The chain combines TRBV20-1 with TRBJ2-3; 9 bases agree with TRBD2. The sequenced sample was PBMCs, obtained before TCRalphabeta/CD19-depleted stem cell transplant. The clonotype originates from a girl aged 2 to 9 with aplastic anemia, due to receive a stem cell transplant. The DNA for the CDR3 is TGCAGTGCTAGACCCCCGCGGGGGGGCGCGCAGTATTTT. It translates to CSARPPRGGAQYF.